This entry is about one TCR beta chain. The record originates from a study of patients and donors after allogeneic stem cell transplantation. MiXCR, run by TCRdb on the RT-PCR reads, gives a single entry per CDR3 protein. This sample yields about 210,000 distinct CDR3 sequences, of which around 40% are seen a single time; roughly 12% belongs to the top ten. V was pared by 0 bases and J by 1 base, with 10 bases of the junction left unmatched. Germline V CDR1 and CDR2: LGHNA, YNFKEQ. The CDR3 is 19 amino acids. The rearrangement links TRBV4-2 to TRBJ2-2, with 8 bases identical to TRBD2. Input material: blood, either unsorted or a sorted T cell fraction (not recorded which). This receptor was identified in a human donor who was either an allogeneic HSCT recipient or a stem cell or donor lymphocyte infusion donor (not recorded which). It is not recorded whose cells these are; they may come from a transplant donor. The CDR3 DNA is TGTGCCAGCAGCCAAGATTTGGGCCCAGCGGGGGAGAACACCGGGGAGCTGTTTTTT. Translation: CASSQDLGPAGENTGELFF.